These T cell receptor beta chains were read from a single sample in a study of blood T cell repertoires in COVID-19. Produced via immunoSEQ multiplex PCR; TCRdb's table is partial and in-frame only. The data contain 250,000 to 350,000 clones, 80% to 90% of them singletons. The sequenced sample consisted of PBMCs or T cells enriched from blood (not recorded which). Receptor source: a woman between 25 and 40 years old who had recovered from COVID-19. CDR3s include the opening cysteine and the closing phenylalanine or tryptophan.

J gene	V gene	CDR3 protein
TRBJ1-1	TRBV19	CASRGTGFSTEAFF
TRBJ2-1	TRBV5-8	CASSLRTGLYNEQFF
TRBJ1-5	TRBV3-1/TRBV3-2	CASSQGDRAFGQPQHF
TRBJ2-6	TRBV10-3	CAIRDRGRFVLTF
TRBJ1-3	TRBV19	CASSIEQGTGNTIYF
TRBJ2-3	TRBV3-1/TRBV3-2	CASSQDSASGGETQYF
TRBJ1-6	TRBV28	CASSVDWTAAYNSPLHF
TRBJ2-2	TRBV19	CASSPGIQPGELFF
TRBJ2-5	TRBV18	CASSPGRGETQYF
TRBJ1-3	TRBV19	CASNNMISGNTIYF
TRBJ2-7	TRBV15	CATSVGQGGWQYF
TRBJ2-7	TRBV28	CASSPHPDRGWYEQYF
TRBJ1-1	TRBV7-8	CASSFLDRVNTGNTEAFF
TRBJ2-6	TRBV5-4	CASSPFQGNGANVLTF
TRBJ2-1	TRBV7-9	CASSPGRTGGAYNEQFF
TRBJ1-2	TRBV18	CASSPNLQGAWYGYTF
TRBJ2-1	TRBV12-3/TRBV12-4	CASSLQGAREQFF
TRBJ1-5	TRBV5-1	CASSPDSGDQPQHF
TRBJ2-5	TRBV27	CASSWTSRQETQYF
TRBJ2-1	TRBV4-1	CASSQPQRVLYNEQFF
TRBJ2-3	TRBV27	CASSFRARQREGQDTQYF
TRBJ1-5	TRBV15	CATSRDTGQPQHF
TRBJ1-2	TRBV4-1	CASSQGRQGGIGYTF
TRBJ1-5	TRBV6-5	CASRAAGQPQHF
TRBJ2-6	TRBV28	CASSFTGANVLTF
TRBJ1-4	TRBV9	CASSPSPGGPNEKLFF
TRBJ1-3	TRBV28	CASRLGQVGNTIYF